Below are 22 T cell receptor beta chains sequenced from a single sample in a study of T cell responses to AZD1222 COVID-19 vaccine. Data came from immunoSEQ multiplex PCR; TCRdb stores just in-frame clones and leaves some out. The table has about 150,000 clones, just over 90% seen once. The source was peripheral blood, collected 28 days after the second AZD1222 dose. These receptors all come from an adult who received the AZD1222 COVID-19 vaccine.

This rearrangement joins TRBV5-4 to TRBJ2-2; TRBD1 aligns across 8 bases. This CDR3 spans 15 amino acids. V lost 0 bases, J lost 5 bases, and 3 bases stayed unmatched. Germline assignment: CDR1 SGHNT and CDR2 YYREEE (reference sequence). The CDR3 DNA reads as TGTGCCAGCAGCTTGGGACAGGGGTATACCGGGGAGCTGTTTTTT. It codes for CASSLGQGYTGELFF.

This sequence joins TRBV15 and TRBJ1-1; no clear D. The CDR3 runs 13 residues. Germline values: CDR1 LNHNV, CDR2 YYDKDF (reference sequence). V dropped 8 bases and J dropped 5 bases, with 15 bases sitting between them. The CDR3 sequence is CATGLSPETEAFF. The DNA for the CDR3 is TGTGCCACCGGACTTTCTCCAGAAACTGAAGCTTTCTTT.

This clone was seen more than once but under ten times. The J gene is TRBJ1-1, the V gene TRBV5-1, with a possible D match to TRBD1 (5 bases). The CDR3 covers 14 residues. Germline assignment: CDR1 SGHRS and CDR2 YFSETQ. Trimming took off 1 base at V and 2 bases at J, with 9 bases between the two ends. CDR3 sequence reads: CASSLTTDNTEAFF. DNA of the CDR3: TGCGCCAGCAGCTTGACGACAGACAACACTGAAGCTTTCTTT.

The chain is built from TRBV5-1 and TRBJ1-5, with 9 bases identical to TRBD1. The germline CDR1 and CDR2 sequences are SGHRS and YFSETQ. J gave up 7 bases and V 4 bases, and 6 bases lay outside the gene matches. This CDR3 has 14 amino acids. The CDR3 loop is CASSPQGADQPQHF. The CDR3 DNA follows: TGCGCCAGCAGCCCACAGGGGGCTGACCAGCCCCAGCATTTT.

This clone has just one count. The chain has TRBV5-1 and TRBJ1-1, with 7 bases matching TRBD1. This CDR3 region has 13 residues. Germline CDR1 and CDR2: SGHRS and YFSETQ. Trimming at V came to 7 bases and at J to 5 bases, leaving 8 bases not matched to a gene. The CDR3 loop is CASRQGRRTEAFF. The CDR3 DNA reads as TGCGCCAGCCGACAGGGAAGGAGAACTGAAGCTTTCTTT.

The V call is TRBV11-3, the J call TRBJ2-7; 7 bases are shared with TRBD1. Germline V gene sequence: CDR1 SGHNT, CDR2 YENEEA. The CDR3 is 13 residues long. Unmatched junction bases numbered 8, after V lost 5 bases and J lost 7 bases. This CDR3 reads CASSTTGVGEQYF. CDR3 in DNA: TGTGCCAGCAGCACCACAGGGGTGGGGGAGCAGTACTTC. The full variable domain, completed using reference TRBV11-3 and TRBJ2-7, is EAGVVQSPRYKIIEKKQPVAFWCNPISGHNTLYWYLQNLGQGPELLIRYENEEAVDDSQLPKDRFSAERLKGVDSTLKIQPAELGDSAVYLCASSTTGVGEQYFGPGTRLTVT.

The rearrangement joins TRBV7-2 to TRBJ2-5; 8 bases line up with TRBD2. V was clipped by 5 bases and J by 0 bases; unmatched bases: 5. This CDR3 spans 15 amino acids. The germline V gene encodes CDR1 SGHTA and CDR2 FQGNSA. This CDR3 reads CASSPAAGDQETQYF. The CDR3 DNA reads TGTGCCAGCAGCCCCGCAGCGGGAGACCAAGAGACCCAGTACTTC.

This chain joins TRBV3-1 (or the pseudogene TRBV3-2) and TRBJ1-3; no clear D. Germline assignment: CDR1 LGHDT and CDR2 YNNKEL (reference sequence). Trimming removed 3 bases at V and 0 bases at J, with 9 bases between. The CDR3 covers 15 residues. DNA of the CDR3: TGTGCCAGCAGCCATTTAAGCTTCTCTGGAAACACCATATATTTT. Encoded protein: CASSHLSFSGNTIYF.

The chain combines TRBV5-1 with TRBJ2-2; TRBD1 is a possible D gene (6 bases). The germline CDR1 and CDR2 sequences are SGHRS and YFSETQ. The CDR3 is 20 residues long. Trimming took 0 bases from V and 5 from J, leaving 26 bases between them. In nucleotides, the CDR3 is TGCGCCAGCAGCTTGGTGACAGGCCCCCTTACCGCCCTGGGGACCGGGGAGCTGTTTTTT. Translated, it gives CASSLVTGPLTALGTGELFF.

The chain has TRBV12-3 or TRBV12-4 and TRBJ2-7, with D unclear. CDR3 size: 13 residues. V was clipped by 5 bases and J by 3 bases, with 11 bases between them. The CDR3 region is CASSRAINYEQYF. Here the CDR3 DNA reads TGTGCCAGCAGTAGGGCCATCAACTACGAGCAGTACTTC.

The chain recombines TRBV5-5 with TRBJ2-2; D is unresolved. The CDR3 contains 15 residues. Trimming cost V 0 bases and J 4 bases, with 10 bases left between them. Germline V gives CDR1 SGHKS, CDR2 YYEKEE (reference sequence). The CDR3 reads CASSLVGPGTGELFF. The CDR3 DNA reads TGTGCCAGCAGCTTGGTGGGTCCGGGCACCGGGGAGCTGTTTTTT. The variable domain in full, completed from reference TRBV5-5 and TRBJ2-2, reads DAGVTQSPTHLIKTRGQQVTLRCSPISGHKSVSWYQQVLGQGPQFIFQYYEKEERGRGNFPDRFSARQFPNYSSELNVNALLLGDSALYLCASSLVGPGTGELFFGEGSRLTVL.

This clone was seen a single time. The chain employs TRBV25-1 and TRBJ1-1; D is uncertain. Per germline, CDR1 MGHDK and CDR2 SYGVNS. This CDR3 spans 13 amino acids. The V and J ends lost 1 base and 3 bases respectively, with 6 bases between them. In DNA, the CDR3 is TGTGCCAGCAGTGAATTAGGATACACTGAAGCTTTCTTT. It translates to CASSELGYTEAFF. The variable domain in full, with the rest retrieved from reference TRBV25-1 and TRBJ1-1, is EADIYQTPRYLVIGTGKKITLECSQTMGHDKMYWYQQDPGMELHLIHYSYGVNSTEKGDLSSESTVSRIRTEHFPLTLESARPSHTSQYLCASSELGYTEAFFGQGTRLTVV.

The chain links TRBV7-2 to TRBJ2-7, with TRBD1 as a possible D gene (6 bases). V shed 1 base and J shed 2 bases, with 12 bases lying between them. Germline V lookup: CDR1 SGHTA, CDR2 FQGNSA. The CDR3 has 15 residues. In DNA form, the CDR3 reads TGTGCCAGCAGCTTAGACGGGACAAGGACCTACGAGCAGTACTTC. Translation gives CASSLDGTRTYEQYF.

This chain uses TRBV27 with TRBJ1-3, with no clear D. The CDR3 contains 14 residues. The germline CDR1 and CDR2 sequences are MNHEY and SMNVEV (reference sequence). V gave up 5 bases and J gave up 2 bases, with 10 bases separating them. The CDR3 bases are TGTGCCAGCAGTAAATGGGGTACTGGAAACACCATATATTTT. As protein: CASSKWGTGNTIYF.

This clone was found once. The chain is built from TRBV2 and TRBJ2-5, with 10 bases identical to TRBD2. There are 17 residues in the CDR3. Germline CDR1 SNHLY, CDR2 FYNNEI. V shed 0 bases, J shed 5 bases, and the junction held 9 bases outside the gene matches. The CDR3 DNA sequence: TGTGCCAGCAGTGAAGCCCGGAGCGGGAGGGCCCCCGAGACCCAGTACTTC. This encodes CASSEARSGRAPETQYF.

This clone is a singleton in its sample. The chain uses TRBV2 and TRBJ2-1; D is unclear. The CDR3 length is 13 residues. V lost 11 bases, J lost 0 bases, and 11 bases lay in between. Germline V gene data show CDR1 as SNHLY and CDR2 as FYNNEI. The CDR3 region is CAGIESSYNEQFF. Here the CDR3 DNA reads TGTGCCGGCATAGAGAGCTCCTACAATGAGCAGTTCTTC.

This rearrangement joins TRBV29-1 to TRBJ2-1; the match to TRBD1 covers 10 bases. With V trimmed by 6 bases and J by 14 bases, 7 bases remained unmatched. Germline values: CDR1 SQVTM, CDR2 ANQGSEA. This CDR3 is built from 11 residues. The CDR3 DNA follows: TGCAGCGTACCGGGACAGGGGACCGAGTTCTTC. Translated: CSVPGQGTEFF.

The V gene is TRBV5-1, the J gene TRBJ1-2; D is ambiguous. V gave up 4 bases and J gave up 6 bases, with 10 bases separating them. The CDR3 consists of 12 residues. CDR1 SGHRS and CDR2 YFSETQ come from the germline V gene. The CDR3 coding sequence is TGCGCCAGCAGCAAGGGAATCGATGGCTACACCTTC. Protein: CASSKGIDGYTF.

This chain links TRBV18 with TRBJ1-1; maybe TRBD1 (5 bases). Looked up from germline, CDR1 is KGHSH and CDR2 is LQKENI. The CDR3 is 15 residues long. V was cut by 2 bases and J by 4 bases, with 14 bases left in between. CDR3 residues: CASSPGGGVGTEAFF. The CDR3 DNA sequence: TGTGCCAGCTCACCAGGCGGGGGGGTAGGCACTGAAGCTTTCTTT.

The rearrangement joins TRBV6-5 to TRBJ1-1; the D gene is possibly TRBD1 (5 bases). This CDR3 has 11 residues. V lost 8 bases and J 6 bases, leaving 10 bases between the germline ends. CDR1 and CDR2 from the germline V gene are MNHEY and SVGAGI. CDR3 sequence: CASVRGAEAFF. As DNA, the CDR3 is TGTGCCAGCGTGAGAGGGGCTGAAGCTTTCTTT.

The chain employs TRBV4-1 and TRBJ2-3, with 9 positions matching TRBD2. Germline V CDR1 and CDR2: MGHRA, YSYEKL. V was pared by 1 base and J by 2 bases, with 1 base of the junction left unmatched. CDR3 length: 15 residues. CDR3 coding DNA: TGCGCCAGCAGCCAAGGCGGGGGGGACACAGATACGCAGTATTTT. Its translation: CASSQGGGDTDTQYF.

The CDR3 protein is CASSFLGGSGNTIYF. In nucleotides, the CDR3 is TGTGCCAGCAGCTTCCTCGGTGGGTCCGGAAACACCATATATTTT. V is TRBV5-5 and J is TRBJ1-3, with no clear D. CDR3 size: 15 residues. V was clipped by 2 bases and J by 4 bases, with 13 bases between them. CDR1 and CDR2 (germline): SGHKS, YYEKEE (reference sequence).